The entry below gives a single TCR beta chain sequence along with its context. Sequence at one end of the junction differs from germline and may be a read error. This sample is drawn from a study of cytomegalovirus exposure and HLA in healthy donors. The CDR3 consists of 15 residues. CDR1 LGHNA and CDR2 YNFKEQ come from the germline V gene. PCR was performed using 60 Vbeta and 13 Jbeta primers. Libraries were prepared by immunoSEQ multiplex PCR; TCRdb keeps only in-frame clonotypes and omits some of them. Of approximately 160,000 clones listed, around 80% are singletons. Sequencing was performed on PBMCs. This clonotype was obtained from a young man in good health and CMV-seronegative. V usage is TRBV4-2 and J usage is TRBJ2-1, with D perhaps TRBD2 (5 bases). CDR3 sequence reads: CANSAGSSDLNEQFF. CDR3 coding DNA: TGTGCCAACAGCGCGGGCTCCTCAGACCTCAATGAGCAGTTCTTC.